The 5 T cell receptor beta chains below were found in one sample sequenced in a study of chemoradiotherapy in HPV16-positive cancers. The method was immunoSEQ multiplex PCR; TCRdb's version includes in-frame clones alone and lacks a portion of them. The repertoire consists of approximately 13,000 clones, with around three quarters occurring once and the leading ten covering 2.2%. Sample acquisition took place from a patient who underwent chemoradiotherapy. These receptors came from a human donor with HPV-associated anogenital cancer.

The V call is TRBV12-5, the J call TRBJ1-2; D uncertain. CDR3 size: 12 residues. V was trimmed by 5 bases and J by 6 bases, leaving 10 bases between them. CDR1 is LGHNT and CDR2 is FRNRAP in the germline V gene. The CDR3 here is CASGGRTHGYTF. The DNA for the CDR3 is TGTGCTAGTGGTGGGCGGACGCATGGCTACACCTTC.

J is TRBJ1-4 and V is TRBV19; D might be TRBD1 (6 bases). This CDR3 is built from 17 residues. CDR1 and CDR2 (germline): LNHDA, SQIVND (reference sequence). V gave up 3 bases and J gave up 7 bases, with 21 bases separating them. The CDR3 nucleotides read TGTGCCAGTAGTATCGAGCTACGGACAGCATGGGGTGAAAAACTGTTTTTT. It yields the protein CASSIELRTAWGEKLFF. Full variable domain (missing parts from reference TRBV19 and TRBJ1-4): DGGITQSPKYLFRKEGQNVTLSCEQNLNHDAMYWYRQDPGQGLRLIYYSQIVNDFQKGDIAEGYSVSREKKESFPLTVTSAQKNPTAFYLCASSIELRTAWGEKLFFGSGTQLSVL.

The CDR3 DNA sequence: TGTGCCAGCAGCTTATCAGGTTTCGGAAATGAGCAGTTCTTC. This gives the protein CASSLSGFGNEQFF. The chain is built from TRBV7-3 and TRBJ2-1; D gene uncertain. Germline-derived CDR1 and CDR2 are SGHTA and FQGTGA. The V end was cut by 2 bases, the J end by 7 bases, with 12 bases between. This CDR3 has 14 residues.

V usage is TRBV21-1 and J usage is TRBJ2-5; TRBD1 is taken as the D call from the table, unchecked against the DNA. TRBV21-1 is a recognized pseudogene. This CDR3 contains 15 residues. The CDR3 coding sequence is TGTGCCAGCAGCAAAGTTCGACAGATCCAAGAGACCCAGTACTTC. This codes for CASSKVRQIQETQYF.

CDR3 bases: TGTGCCAGCAGTGAGGGGGGCGGGGGTCAGCCCCAGCATTTT. Translation gives CASSEGGGGQPQHF. This chain joins TRBV6-1 and TRBJ1-5; TRBD1 is a possible D gene (6 bases). Germline lookup yields CDR1 MNHNS and CDR2 SASEGT. V dropped 3 bases and J dropped 6 bases, with 12 bases sitting between them. This CDR3 is built from 14 residues.